One T cell receptor beta chain is described in this entry. Antigen unknown. The sample comes from a study of OX40 agonist ivuxolimab in advanced cancers. Whole-study context: Ivuxolimab was administered intravenously to patients at 0.01 to 10 mg/kg every 2 weeks.

Overall study results and limits: Researchers report that CD8+ T cells had, on average, more expanded clones than CD4+.

TCRdb's table, derived via immunoSEQ multiplex PCR, lists solely in-frame clones and lacks some. This table holds about 25,000 clones, 79% found once. CDR1 MNHNY and CDR2 SVGAGI come from the germline V gene (reference sequence). CDR3 length: 16 residues. V lost 2 bases to trimming and J lost 0 bases, with 8 bases between them. This specimen was CD4+ or CD8+ T cells sorted from blood, taken in a trial of the OX40 agonist ivuxolimab. The genes are TRBV6-6 and TRBJ1-6; no definite D call. This receptor was taken from an adult with an advanced solid tumor such as melanoma, head and neck, liver or kidney cancer. In nucleotides, the CDR3 is TGTGCCAGCAGTTACCAAGAGAGCTCCTATAATTCACCCCTCCACTTT. Residues: CASSYQESSYNSPLHF.